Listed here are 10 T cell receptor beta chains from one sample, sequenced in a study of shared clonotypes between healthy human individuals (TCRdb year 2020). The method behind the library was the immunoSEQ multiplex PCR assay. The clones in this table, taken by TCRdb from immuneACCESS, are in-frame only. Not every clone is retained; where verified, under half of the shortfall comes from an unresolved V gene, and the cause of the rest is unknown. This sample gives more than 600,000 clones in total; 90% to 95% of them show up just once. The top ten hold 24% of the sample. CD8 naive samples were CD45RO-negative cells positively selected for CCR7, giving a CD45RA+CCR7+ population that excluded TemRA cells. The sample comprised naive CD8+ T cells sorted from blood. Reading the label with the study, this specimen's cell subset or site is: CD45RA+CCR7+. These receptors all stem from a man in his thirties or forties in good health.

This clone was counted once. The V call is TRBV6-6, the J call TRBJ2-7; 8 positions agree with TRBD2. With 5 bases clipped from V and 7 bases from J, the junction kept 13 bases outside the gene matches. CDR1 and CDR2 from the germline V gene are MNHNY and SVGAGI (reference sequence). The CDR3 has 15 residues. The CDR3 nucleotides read TGTGCCAGCAGTCCACAGCGGGAGAAGGAGACGGAGCAGTACTTC. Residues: CASSPQREKETEQYF.

This chain's CDR3 is CASSLGTGSTNEKLFF. The CDR3 DNA follows: TGTGCCAGCAGCTTAGGGACAGGGTCAACTAATGAAAAACTGTTTTTT. This rearrangement joins TRBV7-9 to TRBJ1-4; TRBD1 matches 8 bases. V was clipped by 1 base and J by 0 bases; unmatched bases: 1. This CDR3 comprises 16 residues. CDR1 and CDR2 (germline): SEHNR, FQNEAQ (reference sequence). Filled out from reference TRBV7-9 and TRBJ1-4, the complete variable domain reads DTGVSQNPRHKITKRGQNVTFRCDPISEHNRLYWYRQTLGQGPEFLTYFQNEAQLEKSRLLSDRFSAERPKGSFSTLEIQRTEQGDSAMYLCASSLGTGSTNEKLFFGSGTQLSVL.

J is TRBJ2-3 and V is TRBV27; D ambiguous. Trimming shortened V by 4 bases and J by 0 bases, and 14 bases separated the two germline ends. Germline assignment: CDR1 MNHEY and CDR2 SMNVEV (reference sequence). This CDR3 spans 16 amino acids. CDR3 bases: TGTGCCAGCAGTTCGATGATATTAGCTAGCACAGATACGCAGTATTTT. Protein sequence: CASSSMILASTDTQYF.

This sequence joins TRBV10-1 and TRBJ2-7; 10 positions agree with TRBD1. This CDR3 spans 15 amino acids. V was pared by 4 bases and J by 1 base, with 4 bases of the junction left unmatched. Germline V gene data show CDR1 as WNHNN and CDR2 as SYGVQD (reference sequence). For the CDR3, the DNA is TGCGCCAGCAGTGTAGGGACAGGGGCATCCTACGAGCAGTACTTC. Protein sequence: CASSVGTGASYEQYF.

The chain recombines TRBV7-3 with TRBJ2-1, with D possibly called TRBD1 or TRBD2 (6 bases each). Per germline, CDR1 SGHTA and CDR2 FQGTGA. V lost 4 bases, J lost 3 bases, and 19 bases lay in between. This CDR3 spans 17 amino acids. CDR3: CASSSTNLGGGYNEQFF. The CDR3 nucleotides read TGTGCCAGCAGCTCAACTAATCTAGGAGGGGGCTACAATGAGCAGTTCTTC.

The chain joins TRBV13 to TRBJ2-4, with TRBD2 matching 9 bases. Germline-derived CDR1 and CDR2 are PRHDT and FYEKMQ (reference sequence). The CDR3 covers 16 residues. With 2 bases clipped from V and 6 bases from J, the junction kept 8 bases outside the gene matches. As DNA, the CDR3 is TGTGCCAGCAGCTTACCTAGCGGGGTTGAGGGAAACATTCAGTACTTC. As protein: CASSLPSGVEGNIQYF.

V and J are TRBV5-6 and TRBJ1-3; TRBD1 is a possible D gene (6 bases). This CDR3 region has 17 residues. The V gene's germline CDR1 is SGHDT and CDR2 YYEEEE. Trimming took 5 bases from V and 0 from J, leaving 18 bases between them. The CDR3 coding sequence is TGTGCCAGCAGACCCCGGGGGGGGGCAAGCTCTGGAAACACCATATATTTT. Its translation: CASRPRGGASSGNTIYF.

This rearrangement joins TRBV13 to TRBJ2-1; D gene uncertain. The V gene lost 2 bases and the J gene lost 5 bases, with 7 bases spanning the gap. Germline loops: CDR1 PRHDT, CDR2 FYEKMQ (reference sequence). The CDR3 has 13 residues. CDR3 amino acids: CASSLSGDNEQFF. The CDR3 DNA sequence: TGTGCCAGCAGCTTATCTGGCGACAATGAGCAGTTCTTC.

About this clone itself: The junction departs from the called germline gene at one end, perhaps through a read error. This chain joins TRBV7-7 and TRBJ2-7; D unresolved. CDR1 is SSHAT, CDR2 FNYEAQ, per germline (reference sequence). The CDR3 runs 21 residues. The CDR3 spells CASSSIDSTSLPGTPTYEQYF. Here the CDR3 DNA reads TGTGCTAGCAGCTCTATTGACTCTACCTCATTGCCAGGTACGCCAACCTACGAGCAGTACTTC.

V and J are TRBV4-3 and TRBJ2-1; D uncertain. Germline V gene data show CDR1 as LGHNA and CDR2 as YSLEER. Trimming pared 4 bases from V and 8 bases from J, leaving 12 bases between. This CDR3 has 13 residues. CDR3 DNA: TGCGCCAGCAGCCTCCAACAGTTCGATGAGCAGTTCTTC. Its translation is CASSLQQFDEQFF.